A selection of T cell receptor beta chains follows, all from one sample in a study of blood T cell repertoires in COVID-19. TCRdb's copy holds only in-frame clones and misses some; the assay was immunoSEQ multiplex PCR. The data hold 160,000 or so clones, with 75% to 85% observed a single time. Specimen: PBMCs or T cells enriched from blood (not recorded which). The receptor source for this set is a woman aged 55-69 years who had recovered from COVID-19. The CDR3 runs from the conserved cysteine through the conserved F or W. Fields, in order: V gene, D gene, clone size, J gene, CDR3 protein, CDR3 DNA. D genes are given only for firm matches. A clone size is listed for some rows: how often the clone was seen (once, few, many), or a class if it is expanded.

>TRBV2|.|.|TRBJ1-2
CASSVLSGYTF
TGTGCCAGCAGTGTTCTTTCCGGCTACACCTTC
>TRBV5-6|.|.|TRBJ1-1
CASRPCGKLNTEAFF
TGTGCCAGCAGACCCTGCGGGAAATTGAACACTGAAGCTTTCTTT
>TRBV15|.|.|TRBJ2-5
CATSRLLQVDQETQYF
TGTGCCACCAGCAGACTATTACAGGTTGACCAAGAGACCCAGTACTTC
>TRBV7-6|TRBD1|.|TRBJ1-1
CASRLTGVTEAFF
TGTGCCAGCAGACTCACAGGGGTCACTGAAGCTTTCTTT
>TRBV20-1|.|.|TRBJ2-7
CSASRQGLTYEQYF
TGCAGTGCTAGTAGGCAGGGGCTCACCTACGAGCAGTACTTC
>TRBV9|.|.|TRBJ2-2
CASSPHRDTGELFF
TGTGCCAGCAGTCCCCACAGGGACACCGGGGAGCTGTTTTTT
>TRBV5-1|.|.|TRBJ1-2
CASSPSLTRNYGYTF
TGCGCCAGCAGCCCCTCTTTAACGAGGAACTATGGCTACACCTTC
>TRBV10-3|TRBD2|.|TRBJ2-3
CAISGLAGTSTDTQYF
TGTGCCATCAGTGGACTAGCGGGGACTAGCACAGATACGCAGTATTTT
>TRBV5-6|.|.|TRBJ2-7
CASSLRRGYEQYF
TGTGCCAGCAGCCTCCGACGGGGCTACGAGCAGTACTTC
>TRBV5-1|TRBD1|.|TRBJ1-4
CASSLRGQEDEKLFF
TGCGCCAGCAGCTTGCGAGGACAGGAGGATGAAAAACTGTTTTTT
>TRBV18|TRBD1|.|TRBJ2-7
CASSRKPGQGLGEQYF
TGTGCCAGCTCAAGAAAACCGGGACAGGGTCTTGGGGAGCAGTACTTC
>TRBV3-1/TRBV3-2|TRBD1|.|TRBJ2-2
CASSLRDRGGTGELFF
TGTGCCAGCAGCCTCCGGGACAGGGGCGGCACCGGGGAGCTGTTTTTT
>TRBV9|TRBD1|.|TRBJ2-3
CASSVVGQGANTQYF
TGTGCCAGCAGCGTAGTAGGACAGGGGGCAAATACGCAGTATTTT
>TRBV3-1/TRBV3-2|TRBD2|few|TRBJ2-5
CASSHPLAGGPLVETQYF
TGTGCCAGCAGCCACCCACTAGCGGGGGGGCCTCTGGTGGAGACCCAGTACTTC
>TRBV10-3|.|.|TRBJ1-4
CAVRATNEKLFF
TGTGCCGTACGCGCAACTAATGAAAAACTGTTTTTT
>TRBV7-2|TRBD1|.|TRBJ1-1
CASSSDPQGPEAFF
TGTGCCAGCAGCTCAGACCCACAGGGGCCTGAAGCTTTCTTT
>TRBV5-4|.|few|TRBJ1-2
CASSLEPGGYTF
TGTGCCAGCAGCTTGGAACCCGGGGGCTACACCTTC
>TRBV29-1|.|once|TRBJ1-5
CSVRGGLNQPQHF
TGCAGCGTCAGAGGGGGTCTCAATCAGCCCCAGCATTTT
>TRBV9|TRBD2|.|TRBJ2-7
CASSVGGTSGGRGFEQYF
TGTGCCAGCAGCGTAGGAGGGACTAGCGGGGGAAGGGGATTCGAGCAGTACTTC
>TRBV19|.|.|TRBJ1-2
CASSPTINYGYTF
TGTGCCAGTAGTCCAACAATAAATTATGGCTACACCTTC
>TRBV19|TRBD1|.|TRBJ1-5
CASRQGVSNQPQHF
TGTGCCAGTCGACAGGGGGTTAGCAATCAGCCCCAGCATTTT
>TRBV2|TRBD2|.|TRBJ2-5
CASSAGGGQFETQYF
TGTGCCAGCAGTGCCGGCGGGGGTCAATTCGAGACCCAGTACTTC
>TRBV19|TRBD2|.|TRBJ2-2
CASRGLAGGPNTGELFF
TGTGCCAGTAGGGGACTAGCGGGGGGGCCGAACACCGGGGAGCTGTTTTTT
>TRBV11-2|TRBD1|.|TRBJ1-1
CASSLGDGQGRGEAFF
TGTGCCAGCAGCTTAGGCGATGGACAGGGGAGGGGTGAAGCTTTCTTT
>TRBV7-2|.|once|TRBJ1-1
CASSSRYLRTEAFF
TGTGCCAGCAGCTCCCGGTACTTGCGCACTGAAGCTTTCTTT
>TRBV5-6|.|.|TRBJ2-7
CASSLALGLNPFEQYF
TGTGCCAGCAGCTTGGCTCTCGGACTGAACCCCTTCGAGCAGTACTTC
>TRBV24-1|TRBD1|once|TRBJ1-4
CATGTGQKATNEKLFF
TGTGCCACCGGAACGGGACAGAAAGCAACTAATGAAAAACTGTTTTTT
>TRBV9|TRBD1|.|TRBJ1-2
CASSADRDYGYTF
TGTGCCAGCAGCGCAGACAGGGACTATGGCTACACCTTC
>TRBV3-1/TRBV3-2|TRBD2|.|TRBJ2-3
CASSQGVRGGTDTQYF
TGTGCCAGCAGCCAAGGGGTCCGGGGGGGCACAGATACGCAGTATTTT
>TRBV6-4|.|.|TRBJ1-1
CASSVEGGTEAFF
TGTGCCAGCAGTGTGGAGGGAGGCACTGAAGCTTTCTTT
>TRBV5-1|TRBD1|.|TRBJ2-1
CASSWGQISYNEQFF
TGCGCCAGCAGCTGGGGACAGATCTCCTACAATGAGCAGTTCTTC
>TRBV19|.|.|TRBJ1-4
CASSTSGHRGEKLFF
TGTGCCAGTAGTACGTCGGGACACCGGGGCGAAAAACTGTTTTTT
>TRBV3-1/TRBV3-2|TRBD1|.|TRBJ2-7
CASSPNDRGPQF
TGTGCCAGCAGCCCGAACGACAGGGGGCCACAATTC
>TRBV30|.|few|TRBJ1-1
CAWSVQDNTEAFF
TGTGCCTGGAGTGTGCAGGATAACACTGAAGCTTTCTTT
>TRBV7-9|TRBD1|.|TRBJ2-7
CASSLGDSLYEQYF
TGTGCCAGCAGTCTCGGGGACAGCCTCTACGAGCAGTACTTC
>TRBV7-7|.|.|TRBJ2-3
CASSLAPGGSTDTQYF
TGTGCCAGCAGCTTAGCACCCGGTGGTAGCACAGATACGCAGTATTTT
>TRBV7-2|.|.|TRBJ2-3
CASSLEQTTGTQYF
TGTGCCAGCAGCTTGGAACAGACCACAGGCACGCAGTATTTT
>TRBV7-9|TRBD1|.|TRBJ2-2
CASSLGTGIFTGELFF
TGTGCCAGCAGCTTAGGGACAGGGATCTTCACCGGGGAGCTGTTTTTT
>TRBV11-2|TRBD1|.|TRBJ2-2
CASSLDLQGATGELFF
TGTGCCAGCAGCTTAGATCTACAGGGGGCCACCGGGGAGCTGTTTTTT
>TRBV4-1|.|.|TRBJ1-4
CASSQTTGINEKLFF
TGCGCCAGCAGCCAAACCACAGGGATAAATGAAAAACTGTTTTTT
>TRBV7-8|TRBD2|.|TRBJ2-1
CASSLGAGTSRTNEQFF
TGTGCCAGCAGCTTAGGAGCCGGGACTAGCAGAACAAATGAGCAGTTCTTC
>TRBV12-3/TRBV12-4|.|few|TRBJ1-5
CASSFFLHQPQHF
TGTGCCAGCAGTTTTTTCCTTCATCAGCCCCAGCATTTT
>TRBV7-9|.|once|TRBJ1-5
CASSLGYGDNQPQHF
TGTGCCAGCAGCTTAGGTTACGGGGACAATCAGCCCCAGCATTTT
>TRBV19|TRBD1|.|TRBJ2-7
CASSGTGAVEQYF
TGTGCCAGCTCCGGGACAGGGGCCGTCGAGCAGTACTTC
>TRBV5-1|TRBD2|once|TRBJ2-3
CASSLAGTSGGATQYF
TGCGCCAGCAGCTTGGCCGGGACTAGCGGGGGGGCTACGCAGTATTTT
>TRBV2|TRBD1|.|TRBJ1-2
CARELGQGSSYGYTF
TGTGCCAGAGAGCTTGGACAGGGATCTAGCTATGGCTACACCTTC
>TRBV9|.|.|TRBJ1-1
CASSVGGTEAFF
TGTGCCAGCAGCGTAGGAGGCACTGAAGCTTTCTTT
>TRBV19|TRBD1|.|TRBJ1-2
CASSIDREYGYTF
TGTGCCAGTAGTATTGACAGGGAATATGGCTACACCTTC
>TRBV2|TRBD1|.|TRBJ2-2
CASTGTGEVGELFF
TGTGCCAGCACTGGGACAGGGGAAGTCGGGGAGCTGTTTTTT
>TRBV2|TRBD1|.|TRBJ1-5
CASSAGTGGNQPQHF
TGTGCCAGCAGCGCCGGGACAGGGGGCAATCAGCCCCAGCATTTT
>TRBV4-1|.|.|TRBJ2-5
CASSQSAGMETQYF
TGCGCCAGCAGCCAATCCGCAGGGATGGAGACCCAGTACTTC
>TRBV6-5|TRBD1|.|TRBJ1-2
CASSYSNAGGSGYTF
TGTGCCAGCAGTTACTCGAATGCAGGGGGCTCTGGCTACACCTTC
>TRBV5-4|TRBD1|.|TRBJ1-2
CASSGGSGGIRDGYTF
TGTGCCAGCAGCGGGGGCTCAGGGGGGATTAGGGATGGCTACACCTTC
>TRBV6-2/TRBV6-3|.|.|TRBJ1-2
CASSLQGPGYTF
TGTGCCAGCAGCCTACAGGGACCAGGCTACACCTTC
>TRBV19|TRBD2|.|TRBJ2-1
CASSVLAGDPNEQFF
TGTGCCAGTAGTGTTCTAGCGGGGGACCCCAATGAGCAGTTCTTC
>TRBV9|TRBD2|.|TRBJ2-7
CASSVAGGGPEQYF
TGTGCCAGCAGCGTAGCCGGGGGGGGCCCCGAGCAGTACTTC
>TRBV4-1|TRBD1|.|TRBJ2-7
CASSRTGDEQYF
TGCGCCAGCAGCAGGACAGGGGACGAGCAGTACTTC